These 32 T cell receptor beta chains were sequenced from one sample in a study of OX40 agonist ivuxolimab in advanced cancers. The table came from immunoSEQ multiplex PCR; TCRdb's copy has only in-frame clones and leaves some out. The table includes roughly 19,000 clones, more than 70% detected once. Specimen: CD4+ or CD8+ T cells sorted from blood, collected in a trial of the OX40 agonist ivuxolimab. The receptor source for this set is an adult with an advanced solid tumor such as melanoma, head and neck, liver or kidney cancer.

This clone was recorded a few times. The chain uses TRBV11-3 and TRBJ2-1; D gene uncertain. CDR1 and CDR2 from the germline V gene are SGHNT and YENEEA. Trimming left V 2 bases short and J 3 bases short, with 17 bases between. The CDR3 covers 17 residues. For the CDR3, the DNA is TGTGCCAGCAGCTTACCTCGGTCTCCCGCACACTACAATGAGCAGTTCTTC. This gives the protein CASSLPRSPAHYNEQFF.

This chain joins TRBV5-1 and TRBJ1-2; no clear D gene. With 4 bases removed from V and 6 bases from J, the gap between germline ends came to 19 bases. The CDR3 is made up of 15 amino acids. Germline lookup yields CDR1 SGHRS and CDR2 YFSETQ. The CDR3 region is CASSPGLQQRDGYTF. The CDR3, as DNA: TGCGCCAGCAGCCCCGGGTTACAACAGCGCGATGGCTACACCTTC.

Comments on this clone: This sample also contains other DNA sequences that code for the same CDR3. The chain links TRBV19 to TRBJ2-3; D unclear. The CDR3 extends over 15 amino acids. The V end was cut by 1 base, the J end by 1 base, with 9 bases between. Germline CDR1 is LNHDA and CDR2 is SQIVND (reference sequence). CDR3 residues: CASSIAGRGTDTQYF. The CDR3 nucleotides read TGTGCCAGTAGTATAGCGGGCCGAGGCACAGATACGCAGTATTTT.

This chain joins TRBV7-9 and TRBJ2-7; D is unresolved. V was cut by 3 bases and J by 0 bases, with 6 bases left in between. There are 13 residues in the CDR3. CDR1 is SEHNR, CDR2 FQNEAQ, per germline (reference sequence). The CDR3 reads CASSLRTSYEQYF. CDR3 nucleotide sequence: TGTGCCAGCAGCTTGCGGACCTCCTACGAGCAGTACTTC.

V and J are TRBV6-6 and TRBJ2-1; D is ambiguous. Looked up from germline, CDR1 is MNHNY and CDR2 is SVGAGI (reference sequence). V lost 5 bases to trimming and J lost 2 bases, with 4 bases between them. The CDR3 sequence is 12 residues long. The CDR3 spells CASSLAYNEQFF. Here the CDR3 DNA reads TGTGCCAGCAGTCTAGCCTACAATGAGCAGTTCTTC.

The rearrangement joins TRBV7-6 to TRBJ2-5, with 12 bases fitting TRBD2. The CDR3 consists of 17 residues. V lost 2 bases to trimming and J lost 1 base; unmatched junction nucleotides: 5. CDR1 SGHVS and CDR2 FNYEAQ come from the germline V gene. The CDR3 sequence: CASSLWGTSGPQETQYF. The CDR3 bases are TGTGCCAGCAGCTTATGGGGGACTAGCGGGCCCCAAGAGACCCAGTACTTC.

This CDR3 reads CASSGTREGGYTF. The CDR3 region has the DNA TGTGCCAGCAGCGGGACGCGCGAGGGTGGCTACACCTTC. This chain links TRBV5-6 with TRBJ1-2, with TRBD1 as a possible D gene (5 bases). The CDR3 consists of 13 residues. Trimming removed 4 bases at V and 7 bases at J, with 14 bases between. Germline loops: CDR1 SGHDT, CDR2 YYEEEE.

The V call is TRBV4-3, the J call TRBJ1-2; D may be TRBD1 (6 bases). Germline CDR1 LGHNA, CDR2 YSLEER. The CDR3 runs 15 residues. V was trimmed by 0 bases and J by 3 bases, leaving 11 bases between them. Written as DNA, the CDR3 is TGCGCCAGCAGCCAAGACAGGGGTGCCCACTATGGCTACACCTTC. Translated: CASSQDRGAHYGYTF.

J is TRBJ2-7 and V is TRBV7-9, with D unresolved. The ends were cut back, 5 bases at V and 4 bases at J, with 15 bases in the middle. CDR3 length: 14 residues. The V gene's germline CDR1 is SEHNR and CDR2 FQNEAQ (reference sequence). For the CDR3, the DNA is TGTGCCAGCAGCCCGCGCGACCCCAGGTACGAGCAGTACTTC. It is translated as CASSPRDPRYEQYF.

Comment on this clone: The germline gene is not matched at one end of the junction; a read error may be the cause. The chain recombines TRBV28 with TRBJ1-5; 8 positions agree with TRBD1. The CDR3 is 13 residues long. In germline, CDR1 is MDHEN, CDR2 SYDVKM. The CDR3 nucleotides read TGTGCCAGCAGTTTCCGAAGGACAGGGCCCAAGCATTTT. Protein: CASSFRRTGPKHF.

The rearrangement joins TRBV4-1 to TRBJ2-3, with no clear D. Trimming cost V 3 bases and J 1 base, with 5 bases left between them. The CDR3 has 13 amino acids. Looked up from germline, CDR1 is MGHRA and CDR2 is YSYEKL. The CDR3 bases are TGCGCCAGCAGCCACTCTGGCACAGATACGCAGTATTTT. This translates into CASSHSGTDTQYF.

V and J are TRBV4-2 and TRBJ2-1; 11 bases map to TRBD2. The trim removed 3 bases at V and 4 bases at J, leaving 11 bases unmatched. CDR1 is LGHNA, CDR2 YNFKEQ, per germline. This CDR3 is 18 amino acids long. CDR3 residues: CASSQAGTSGEGYNEQFF. The CDR3 coding sequence is TGTGCCAGCAGCCAGGCAGGGACTAGCGGAGAAGGTTACAATGAGCAGTTCTTC.

The chain is built from TRBV7-9 and TRBJ2-1; 8 bases map to TRBD2. This CDR3 is built from 14 residues. The J segment lost 10 bases and the V segment lost 5 bases, leaving 10 bases of the junction unmatched. The V gene's germline CDR1 is SEHNR and CDR2 FQNEAQ (reference sequence). The DNA of the CDR3 is TGTGCCAGCAGCCCCCGGGAGGGCCTAGGGGAGCAGTTCTTC. Its protein is CASSPREGLGEQFF.

The chain has TRBV4-1 and TRBJ2-2; D gene unclear. Trimming shortened V by 2 bases and J by 0 bases, and 7 bases separated the two germline ends. This CDR3 spans 15 amino acids. The germline gives CDR1 MGHRA, CDR2 YSYEKL. CDR3 sequence: CASSQSVTNTGELFF. CDR3 DNA sequence: TGCGCCAGCAGCCAATCCGTGACGAACACCGGGGAGCTGTTTTTT.

The rearrangement uses TRBV4-1 and TRBJ1-2; D is possibly TRBD1 (5 bases). The CDR3 has 15 residues. Between the trimmed V and J ends, which lost 1 base and 3 bases, there was a span of 12 bases. The germline gives CDR1 MGHRA, CDR2 YSYEKL. This CDR3 is CASSQVSQGHYGYTF. CDR3 nucleotide sequence: TGCGCCAGCAGCCAAGTTTCCCAGGGACACTATGGCTACACCTTC.

In its sample, this clone was seen a few times. The V call is TRBV18, the J call TRBJ1-1, with 7 bases identical to TRBD1. V was pared by 2 bases and J by 7 bases, with 10 bases of the junction left unmatched. Germline V CDR1 and CDR2: KGHSH, LQKENI. CDR3 length: 15 residues. The CDR3 bases are TGTGCCAGCTCACCAGGCGCGGGACAGTTTGGTGAAGCTTTCTTT. It is translated as CASSPGAGQFGEAFF.

V is TRBV15 and J is TRBJ2-7; a possible D gene is TRBD2 (5 bases). Germline-derived CDR1 and CDR2 are LNHNV and YYDKDF (reference sequence). V dropped 3 bases and J dropped 3 bases, with 18 bases sitting between them. The CDR3 runs 16 residues. The CDR3 loop reads CATSSARRGLIYEQYF. In DNA, the CDR3 is TGTGCCACCAGCAGCGCTCGCCGAGGACTCATCTACGAGCAGTACTTC.

The chain combines TRBV27 with TRBJ2-3; D might be TRBD1 or TRBD2, each matching 6 bases. V lost 6 bases and J lost 0, with 16 bases in between. The CDR3 is 16 residues long. Germline lookup yields CDR1 MNHEY and CDR2 SMNVEV (reference sequence). The CDR3 DNA is TGTGCCAGCAGCCTTAGGGGGGCTTCTAGCACAGATACGCAGTATTTT. It yields the protein CASSLRGASSTDTQYF.

The rearrangement uses TRBV4-1 and TRBJ2-7, with TRBD2 as a possible D gene (5 bases). This CDR3 contains 14 residues. Trimming took off 3 bases at V and 3 bases at J, with 12 bases between the two ends. Germline V gives CDR1 MGHRA, CDR2 YSYEKL. CDR3 DNA sequence: TGCGCCAGCAGCCAGTCTACCGGGGTCTACGAGCAGTACTTC. Amino acids: CASSQSTGVYEQYF.

In its sample, this clone was seen once. This chain uses TRBV5-4 with TRBJ1-1, with 9 bases fitting TRBD1. The junction had 16 bases not matched to a gene; V was cut back by 3 bases and J by 7 bases. From germline, CDR1 is SGHNT and CDR2 YYREEE (reference sequence). This CDR3 is built from 17 residues. The CDR3 region is CASSWGQGAMGGGEAFF. For the CDR3, the DNA is TGTGCCAGCAGCTGGGGACAGGGCGCCATGGGGGGCGGTGAAGCTTTCTTT.

The V gene is TRBV27, the J gene TRBJ2-1, with a weak D call TRBD2 (6 bases). From germline, CDR1 is MNHEY and CDR2 SMNVEV (reference sequence). The CDR3 length is 18 residues. Trimming shortened V by 3 bases and J by 1 base, and 19 bases separated the two germline ends. This chain's CDR3 is CASSFIVPGLDSYNEQFF. CDR3 DNA: TGTGCCAGCAGTTTCATAGTCCCGGGACTCGATTCCTACAATGAGCAGTTCTTC.

This chain joins TRBV28 and TRBJ2-7; TRBD1 matches 9 bases. CDR3 length equals 15 residues. V was pared by 3 bases and J by 5 bases, with 8 bases of the junction left unmatched. Germline V gene lookup returns CDR1 MDHEN and CDR2 SYDVKM. The CDR3 here is CASSFPGTGHNEQYF. Written as DNA, the CDR3 is TGTGCCAGCAGTTTCCCTGGGACAGGGCACAACGAGCAGTACTTC.

The gene calls are TRBV7-9 and TRBJ2-3; 12 positions agree with TRBD2. Per germline, CDR1 SEHNR and CDR2 FQNEAQ (reference sequence). V gave up 2 bases and J gave up 5 bases; unmatched junction bases: 11. The CDR3 sequence is 18 residues long. The CDR3 spells CASSLMLAGGPYRDTQYF. CDR3 in DNA: TGTGCCAGCAGCTTAATGCTAGCGGGAGGGCCGTACCGAGATACGCAGTATTTT.

This clone was recorded once. V usage is TRBV7-9 and J usage is TRBJ1-4, with TRBD1 identical over 9 bases. This CDR3 has 15 residues. The junction had 9 bases not matched to a gene; V was cut back by 5 bases and J by 8 bases. The V gene's germline CDR1 is SEHNR and CDR2 FQNEAQ (reference sequence). The DNA for the CDR3 is TGTGCCAGCAGCCTCCCACAGGGGGCGAAGGAAAAACTGTTTTTT. It codes for CASSLPQGAKEKLFF.

The chain employs TRBV15 and TRBJ2-7, with 10 nucleotides matching TRBD1. From germline, CDR1 is LNHNV and CDR2 YYDKDF (reference sequence). V lost 10 bases, J lost 7 bases, and 10 bases stayed unmatched. This CDR3 is 13 amino acids long. The CDR3 reads CAISGTGVREQYF. The CDR3, as DNA: TGTGCCATCTCCGGGACAGGGGTTAGGGAGCAGTACTTC.

The chain combines TRBV27 with TRBJ2-7; D gene ambiguous. The CDR3 runs 13 residues. V was trimmed by 9 bases and J by 2 bases, leaving 14 bases between them. Germline CDR1 MNHEY, CDR2 SMNVEV (reference sequence). CDR3 protein: CARPTQHAYEQYF. The DNA of the CDR3 is TGTGCCAGACCCACACAGCACGCCTACGAGCAGTACTTC.

The chain combines TRBV9 with TRBJ2-1; the D gene is possibly TRBD2 (6 bases). The germline V and J ends were trimmed by 5 bases and 7 bases, with 16 bases remaining between them. Germline CDR1 SGDLS, CDR2 YYNGEE. The CDR3 length is 14 residues. The CDR3: CASRGLDPRNEQFF. In nucleotides, the CDR3 is TGTGCCAGCAGGGGACTTGACCCTCGAAATGAGCAGTTCTTC.

The V and J genes are TRBV29-1 and TRBJ1-1, with D maybe TRBD1 (6 bases). V was cut by 3 bases and J by 2 bases, with 7 bases left in between. CDR1 is SQVTM, CDR2 ANQGSEA, per germline. CDR3 size: 12 residues. The CDR3 nucleotides read TGCAGCGTTGACAGGGGTAACACTGAAGCTTTCTTT. As protein: CSVDRGNTEAFF.

V and J are TRBV13 and TRBJ1-2, with D uncertain. The V gene lost 5 bases and the J gene lost 2 bases, with 12 bases spanning the gap. Germline V gene data show CDR1 as PRHDT and CDR2 as FYEKMQ (reference sequence). The CDR3 runs to 14 residues. The CDR3 DNA reads as TGTGCCAGCAGCCCGCGGACGGGAAACTATGGCTACACCTTC. This sequence encodes CASSPRTGNYGYTF.

The rearrangement joins TRBV9 to TRBJ2-1; 11 nucleotides line up with TRBD2. This CDR3 has 15 residues. The V segment lost 0 bases and the J segment 7 bases; nucleotides outside the gene matches: 3. CDR1 is SGDLS and CDR2 is YYNGEE in the germline V gene. The CDR3 nucleotides are TGTGCCAGCAGCGTAGGGCTAGCGGGAGGAAATGAGCAGTTCTTC. It encodes CASSVGLAGGNEQFF.

This chain uses TRBV29-1 with TRBJ2-3; 9 bases agree with TRBD2. The V gene's germline CDR1 is SQVTM and CDR2 ANQGSEA. After removal of 0 bases from V and 3 bases from J, the junction contained 7 bases not matched to a gene. CDR3 length equals 16 residues. The DNA of the CDR3 is TGCAGCGTTGAAGATCCCGCGGGAGGGTTGACAGATACGCAGTATTTT. Protein product: CSVEDPAGGLTDTQYF.

The rearrangement links TRBV7-2 to TRBJ2-1, with 7 bases that match TRBD2. Trimming removed 3 bases from V and 13 bases from J; junction bases left unmatched: 6. Per the germline V gene, CDR1 is SGHTA and CDR2 is FQGNSA. The CDR3 covers 12 residues. CDR3 sequence: CASSFGGSSQFF. CDR3 coding DNA: TGTGCCAGCAGCTTCGGCGGGAGTAGCCAGTTCTTC.